The sequence of this T cell receptor beta chain was determined in a study of EBV T-cell therapy then PD-1 blockade in nasopharyngeal carcinoma. Profiling relied on immunoSEQ multiplex PCR, and the TCRdb table lists in-frame clones only, not all of them. The table shows roughly 21,000 clones, with over 75% occurring only once. This clone has just a few counts. The antigen is undetermined. Documented treatment: AdE1-LMPpoly-expanded autologous EBV-specific T-cell therapy followed by anti-PD-1 nivolumab. V lost 6 bases and J lost 6; bases outside the gene matches: 10. Germline-derived CDR1 and CDR2 are MNHEY and SMNVEV (reference sequence). CDR3 size: 15 residues.

This sample comprised CD8+ T cells from blood, obtained at day 61 from a patient whose treatment included autologous EBV-specific T cells and nivolumab. This TCR was recovered from a middle-aged man with nasopharyngeal carcinoma. V gene TRBV27 combines with J gene TRBJ2-3; 9 bases match TRBD1. The CDR3 spells CASRRTGGGFDTQYF. The DNA of the CDR3 is TGTGCCAGCAGACGAACAGGGGGCGGCTTCGATACGCAGTATTTT.